These 9 T cell receptor beta chains share one sample of origin, sequenced in a study of T cell responses to AZD1222 COVID-19 vaccine (dated by TCRdb to the early 2020s). Explained via the paper, the time point label denotes: baseline before first vaccination. Libraries were constructed by the immunoSEQ multiplex PCR assay. TCRdb took over this immuneACCESS table, retaining in-frame rearrangements with V and J assigned. Such tables are incomplete; in checked studies, under half of the missing clones stem from an unresolved V gene, and the remainder is unexplained. Here the sample has 95,000 to 150,000 clones; over 75% occur a single time. The ten biggest clones cover approximately 5.9% of the sample. The specimen comprised peripheral blood, sampled on day 0 of AZD1222 vaccination. These receptors came from an adult in good health.

This sequence joins TRBV4-3 and TRBJ2-5; 11 bases match TRBD2. Germline V lookup: CDR1 LGHNA, CDR2 YSLEER. This CDR3 contains 17 residues. V dropped 0 bases and J dropped 2; count of bases not matched to a gene: 5. The CDR3 DNA is TGCGCCAGCAGCCAAGAGGGGAGACTAGCGGGGCAAGAGACCCAGTACTTC. Protein sequence: CASSQEGRLAGQETQYF.

The chain links TRBV11-2 to TRBJ1-4; 8 positions agree with TRBD1. This CDR3 is built from 16 residues. Germline-derived CDR1 and CDR2 are SGHAT and FQNNGV. The V gene end was trimmed by 4 bases and the J gene end by 2 bases; junction bases not matched to a gene: 6. CDR3 sequence (DNA): TGTGCCAGCAGCTCTGGACAGGGTCTGACTAATGAAAAACTGTTTTTT. This translates into CASSSGQGLTNEKLFF.

V is TRBV27 and J is TRBJ2-7; D possibly corresponds to TRBD2 (7 bases). Trimming left V 0 bases short and J 6 bases short, with 15 bases between. The CDR3 is 15 amino acids. Germline CDR1 reads MNHEY; CDR2 reads SMNVEV (reference sequence). CDR3 sequence (DNA): TGTGCCAGCAGTTTATCAGGGGGGGGACTCTCCGAGCAGTACTTC. This gives the protein CASSLSGGGLSEQYF.

The gene calls are TRBV28 and TRBJ2-1; 13 bases fit TRBD2. The trim removed 5 bases at V and 7 bases at J, leaving 8 bases unmatched. From germline, CDR1 is MDHEN and CDR2 SYDVKM. The CDR3 consists of 16 residues. The DNA of the CDR3 is TGTGCCAGCAGTGGATTACTAGCGGGGGGGCAAAATGAGCAGTTCTTC. It is translated as CASSGLLAGGQNEQFF. Filled out from reference TRBV28 and TRBJ2-1, the complete variable domain reads DVKVTQSSRYLVKRTGEKVFLECVQDMDHENMFWYRQDPGLGLRLIYFSYDVKMKEKGDIPEGYSVSREKKERFSLILESASTNQTSMYLCASSGLLAGGQNEQFFGPGTRLTVL.

Only a few counts were recorded for this clone. This chain links TRBV7-2 with TRBJ2-7; D gene unclear. Per germline, CDR1 SGHTA and CDR2 FQGNSA. The germline V and J ends were trimmed by 1 base and 4 bases, with 11 bases remaining between them. This CDR3 comprises 14 residues. The CDR3 here is CASSLDVHYYEQYF. Written as DNA, the CDR3 is TGTGCCAGCAGCTTAGACGTACATTATTACGAGCAGTACTTC.

This clone was counted a single time. V and J are TRBV7-8 and TRBJ2-2; tentative D call: TRBD2 (6 bases). V dropped 3 bases and J dropped 2 bases, with 13 bases sitting between them. The CDR3 loop spans 16 amino acids. Germline CDR1 and CDR2: SGHVS and FQNEAQ. The CDR3 reads CASSFGRGPNTGELFF. The CDR3 region has the DNA TGTGCCAGCAGCTTTGGGCGGGGACCTAACACCGGGGAGCTGTTTTTT.

V usage is TRBV5-1 and J usage is TRBJ2-7, with D possibly being TRBD1 (5 bases). Between the trimmed V and J ends, which lost 4 bases and 0 bases, there was a span of 14 bases. The CDR3 extends over 15 amino acids. CDR1 SGHRS and CDR2 YFSETQ come from the germline V gene. The CDR3, as DNA: TGCGCCAGCAGCCCGGACGGACATAACTCCTACGAGCAGTACTTC. Translation: CASSPDGHNSYEQYF.

V is TRBV7-2 and J is TRBJ1-1; D gene ambiguous. This CDR3 comprises 14 residues. The V end lost 2 bases, the J end lost 1 base, and 8 bases lay between the germline ends. Germline V CDR1 and CDR2: SGHTA, FQGNSA. The CDR3 region is CASSLLGGNTEAFF. The CDR3 region has the DNA TGTGCCAGCAGCTTATTAGGAGGGAACACTGAAGCTTTCTTT.

Points on this clone: Germline is not matched at one junction end, which may reflect a read error. Written as DNA, the CDR3 is TGTGCCAGCAGCCCACTGGGGGAGAGCAGTCAGCCCCAGCATTTT. Protein sequence: CASSPLGESSQPQHF. The chain uses TRBV7-2 and TRBJ1-5; D may be TRBD1 (5 bases). This CDR3 region has 15 residues. CDR1 is SGHTA and CDR2 is FQGNSA in the germline V gene.